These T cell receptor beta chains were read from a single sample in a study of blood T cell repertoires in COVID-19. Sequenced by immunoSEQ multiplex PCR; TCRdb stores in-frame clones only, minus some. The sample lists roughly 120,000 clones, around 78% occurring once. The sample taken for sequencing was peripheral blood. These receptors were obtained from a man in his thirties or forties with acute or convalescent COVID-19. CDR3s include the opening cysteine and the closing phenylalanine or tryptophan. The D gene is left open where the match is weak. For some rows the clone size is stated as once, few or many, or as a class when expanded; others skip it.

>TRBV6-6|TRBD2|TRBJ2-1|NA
TGTGCCAGCAGTCGCAGAGTGATAGCGGGAGGTTACAATGAGCAGTTCTTC
CASSRRVIAGGYNEQFF
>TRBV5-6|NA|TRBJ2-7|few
TGTGCCAGCAGCTTGGACGGGGATGGATACGAGCAGTACTTC
CASSLDGDGYEQYF
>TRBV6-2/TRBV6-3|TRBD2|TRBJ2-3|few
TGTGCCAGCAGCCCCATGCGGGGGAAAACGTATTTT
CASSPMRGKTYF
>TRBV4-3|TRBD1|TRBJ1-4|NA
TGCGCCAGCAGCCAAAAAAGGACAGGGGGCGTCATGCGGGAAAAACTGTTTTTT
CASSQKRTGGVMREKLFF
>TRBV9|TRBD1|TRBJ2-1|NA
TGTGCCAGCAGCCCCCAGGACAGGGAATGGAATGAGCAGTTCTTC
CASSPQDREWNEQFF
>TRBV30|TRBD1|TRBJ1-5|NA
TGTGCCTGGAGTGGTAAGGGACAGGGGGCCAATCAGCCCCAGCATTTT
CAWSGKGQGANQPQHF
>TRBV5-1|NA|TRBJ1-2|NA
TGCGCCAGCAGCTTTTCTGCATACTCTAACTATGGCTACACCTTC
CASSFSAYSNYGYTF
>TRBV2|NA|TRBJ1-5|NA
TGTGCCAGCACGGCGGAGAGAGGGCCCAATCAGCCCCAGCATTTT
CASTAERGPNQPQHF
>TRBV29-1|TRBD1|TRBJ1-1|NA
TGCAGCGTTGGACAGGGGCTTGAAGCTTTCTTT
CSVGQGLEAFF
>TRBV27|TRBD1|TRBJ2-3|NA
TGTGCCAGCAGTTCAGGACAGGGGGCAGATACGCAGTATTTT
CASSSGQGADTQYF
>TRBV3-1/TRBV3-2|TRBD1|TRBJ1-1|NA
TGTGCCACCCCTACAGGGGGACCGAACACTGAAGCTTTCTTT
CATPTGGPNTEAFF
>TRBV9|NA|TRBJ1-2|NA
TGTGCCAGCAGCGTAGCCCCAGGGGACCATGGCTACACCTTC
CASSVAPGDHGYTF
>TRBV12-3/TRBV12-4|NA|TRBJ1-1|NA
TGTGCCAGCAGTTTATCTGGGGGGGGCGAAGCTTTCTTT
CASSLSGGGEAFF
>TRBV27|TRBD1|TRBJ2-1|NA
TGTGCCAGCAGCCGACAGGGATCCTACAATGAGCAGTTCTTC
CASSRQGSYNEQFF
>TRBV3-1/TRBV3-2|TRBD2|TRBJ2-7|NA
TGTGCCAGCAGCCCACTCGGACTAGCTTGGGTCGAGCAGTACTTC
CASSPLGLAWVEQYF
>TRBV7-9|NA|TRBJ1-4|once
TGTGCCAGCAGCTTAATTACTGGGCAGGGAAGAGAAAAACTGTTTTTT
CASSLITGQGREKLFF
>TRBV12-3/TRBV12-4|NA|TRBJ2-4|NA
TGTGCCAGCAGTTTGGAGGGAAACATTCAGTACTTC
CASSLEGNIQYF
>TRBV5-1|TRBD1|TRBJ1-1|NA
TGCGCCAGCAGCCCAACCGGGACAGGGAACACTGAAGCTTTCTTT
CASSPTGTGNTEAFF
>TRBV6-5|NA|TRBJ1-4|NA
TGTGCCAGCAGACCCGGGGGGGGCCCTGAAAAACTGTTTTTT
CASRPGGGPEKLFF
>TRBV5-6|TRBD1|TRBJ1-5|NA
TGTGCCAGCAGCTTCTTGGCAGGGGGCGCGGTCGACCAGCCCCAGCATTTT
CASSFLAGGAVDQPQHF
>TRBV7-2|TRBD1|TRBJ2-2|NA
TGTGCCAGCAGCTTAGGACAGGGTAGAACCGGGGAGCTGTTTTTT
CASSLGQGRTGELFF
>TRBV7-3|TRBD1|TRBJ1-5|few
TGTGCCAGCAGGTACGCTCCGGGACAGTCCAGCAATCAGCCCCAGCATTTT
CASRYAPGQSSNQPQHF
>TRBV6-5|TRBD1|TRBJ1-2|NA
TGTGCCAGCACCCTCGGGACAGGGGAGACCTATGGCTACACCTTC
CASTLGTGETYGYTF
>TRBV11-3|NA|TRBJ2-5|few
TGTGCCAGCAGCACAGGGAGCGTCCCGGAGACCCAGTACTTC
CASSTGSVPETQYF
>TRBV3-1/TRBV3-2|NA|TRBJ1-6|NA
TGTGCCAGCAGCGAAACCCCAGGGTTTTCACCCCTCCACTTT
CASSETPGFSPLHF
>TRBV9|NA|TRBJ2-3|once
TGTGCCAGCAGCTCTAGGACTTTAGATACGCAGTATTTT
CASSSRTLDTQYF
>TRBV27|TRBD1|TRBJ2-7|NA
TGTGCCAGCAGTTCCCTAAACCAGAGGGACAGGGGTTATGGGGAGCAGTACTTC
CASSSLNQRDRGYGEQYF
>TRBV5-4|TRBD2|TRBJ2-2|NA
TGTGCCAGCAGCTTGGCCATTCTAGCGGGACCCCGAGGCACCGGGGAGCTGTTTTTT
CASSLAILAGPRGTGELFF
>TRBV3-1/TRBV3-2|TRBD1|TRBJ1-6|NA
TGTGCCAGCGGGACAGGGTTGGTACCCCTCCACTTT
CASGTGLVPLHF
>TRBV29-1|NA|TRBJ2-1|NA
TGCAGCGTTGGGAGGTCCTCCTACAATGAGCAGTTCTTC
CSVGRSSYNEQFF
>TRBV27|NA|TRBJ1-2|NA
TGTGCCAGCGGAATGGGCCACCCGGTCTATGGCTACACCTTC
CASGMGHPVYGYTF
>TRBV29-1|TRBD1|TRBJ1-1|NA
TGCAGCACAGAACAGGGGTATGGGGCGGACACTGAAGCTTTCTTT
CSTEQGYGADTEAFF
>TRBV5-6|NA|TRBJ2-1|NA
TGTGCCAGCAATAATTGGGGGGGCAACAATGAGCAGTTCTTC
CASNNWGGNNEQFF
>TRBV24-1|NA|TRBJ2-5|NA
TGTGCCACCAGTGATTCGAGGGCGGGCCAAGAGACCCAGTACTTC
CATSDSRAGQETQYF
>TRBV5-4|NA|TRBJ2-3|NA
TGTGCCAGCAGCTTGGATACTAGCACAGATACGCAGTATTTT
CASSLDTSTDTQYF
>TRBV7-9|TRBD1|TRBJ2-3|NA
TGTGCCAGCAGCCCCCGACAGGGGGCTAGCACAGATACGCAGTATTTT
CASSPRQGASTDTQYF
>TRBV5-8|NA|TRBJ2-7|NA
TGTGCCAGCAGCTTTTACTACGAGCAGTACTTC
CASSFYYEQYF
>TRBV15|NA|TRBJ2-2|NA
TGTGCCACCAGCAGCACTAACACCGGGGAGCTGTTTTTT
CATSSTNTGELFF
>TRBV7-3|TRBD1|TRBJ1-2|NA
TGTGCCAGCAGCCCAAATCCAGGGGGTGGCTACACCTTC
CASSPNPGGGYTF
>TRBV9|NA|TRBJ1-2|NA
TGTGCCAGCAGCGTAGGGGCAGGATCTAACTATGGCTACACCTTC
CASSVGAGSNYGYTF
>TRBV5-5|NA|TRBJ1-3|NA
TGTGCCAGCAGCCACCAGGGACACCCAGTTCCAGCCGCTCGAAACACCATATATTTT
CASSHQGHPVPAARNTIYF
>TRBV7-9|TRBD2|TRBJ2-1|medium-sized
TGTGCCAGCAGCTTAGGAGCGGGAAATGAGCAGTTCTTC
CASSLGAGNEQFF
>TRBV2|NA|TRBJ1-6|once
TGTGCCAGCAGTGAAGGCCCAGGCTATTCACCCCTCCACTTT
CASSEGPGYSPLHF
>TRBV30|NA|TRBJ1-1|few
TGTGCCTGGAGTGAAGGAGGGGTTTTATTAAGGGCTTTCTTT
CAWSEGGVLLRAFF
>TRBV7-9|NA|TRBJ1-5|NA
TGTGCCAGCAGCTTAGGAGGGTCTCGGCCCCAGCATTTT
CASSLGGSRPQHF
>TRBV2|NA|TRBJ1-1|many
TGTGCCAGCAGTGAGAGGGAGGGCCTACTCACTGAAGCTTTCTTT
CASSEREGLLTEAFF
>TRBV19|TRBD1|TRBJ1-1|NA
TGTGCCAGTAGTACGCTAAGGACAGGGGGCGCGAACACTGAAGCTTTCTTT
CASSTLRTGGANTEAFF
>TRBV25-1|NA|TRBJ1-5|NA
TGTGCCAGCAGTGGCGGGGGCGTTCAGCCCCAGCATTTT
CASSGGGVQPQHF
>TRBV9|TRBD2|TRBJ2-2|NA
TGTGCCAGCAGCGAAGGACTAGCGGGGGGGCTCACCGGGGAGCTGTTTTTT
CASSEGLAGGLTGELFF
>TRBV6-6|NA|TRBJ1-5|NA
TGTGCCAGCAGTTGGGGGGGGAGCAATCAGCCCCAGCATTTT
CASSWGGSNQPQHF
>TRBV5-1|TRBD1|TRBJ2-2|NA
TGCGCCAGCAGCTTGGACCGGGACAGCACCGGGGAGCTGTTTTTT
CASSLDRDSTGELFF
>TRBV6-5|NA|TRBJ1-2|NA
TGTGCCAGCAGGGACATTACCCTTGGAAACTATGGCTACACCTTC
CASRDITLGNYGYTF